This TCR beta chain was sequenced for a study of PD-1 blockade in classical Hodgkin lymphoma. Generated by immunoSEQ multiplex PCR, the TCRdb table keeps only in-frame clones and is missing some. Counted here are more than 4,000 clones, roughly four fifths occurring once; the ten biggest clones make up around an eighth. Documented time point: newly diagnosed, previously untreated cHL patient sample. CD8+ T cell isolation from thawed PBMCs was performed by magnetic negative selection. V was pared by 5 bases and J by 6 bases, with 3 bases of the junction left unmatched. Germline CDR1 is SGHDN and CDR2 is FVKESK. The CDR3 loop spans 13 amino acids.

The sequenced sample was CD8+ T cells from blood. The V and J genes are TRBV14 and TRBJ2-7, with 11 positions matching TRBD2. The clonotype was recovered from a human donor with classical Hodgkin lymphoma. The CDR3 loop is CASSSLAGAEQYF. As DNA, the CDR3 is TGTGCCAGCAGCTCACTAGCGGGAGCCGAGCAGTACTTC.